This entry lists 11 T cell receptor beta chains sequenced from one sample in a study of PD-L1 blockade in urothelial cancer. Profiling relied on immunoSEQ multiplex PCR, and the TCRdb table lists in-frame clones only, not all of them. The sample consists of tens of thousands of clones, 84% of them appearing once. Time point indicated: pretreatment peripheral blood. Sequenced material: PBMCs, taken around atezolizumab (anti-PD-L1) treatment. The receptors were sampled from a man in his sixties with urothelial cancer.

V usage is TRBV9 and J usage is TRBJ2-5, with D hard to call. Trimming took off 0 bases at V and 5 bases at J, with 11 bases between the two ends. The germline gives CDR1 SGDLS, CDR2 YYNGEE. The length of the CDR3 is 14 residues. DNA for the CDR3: TGTGCCAGCAGCGTAGACCTTACCCAGGAGACCCAGTACTTC. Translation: CASSVDLTQETQYF.

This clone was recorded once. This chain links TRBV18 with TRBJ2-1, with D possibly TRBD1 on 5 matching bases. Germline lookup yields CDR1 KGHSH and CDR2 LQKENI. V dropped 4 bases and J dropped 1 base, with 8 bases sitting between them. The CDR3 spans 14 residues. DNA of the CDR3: TGTGCCAGCTCACTCGCAGGGTCCTACAATGAGCAGTTCTTC. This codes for CASSLAGSYNEQFF.

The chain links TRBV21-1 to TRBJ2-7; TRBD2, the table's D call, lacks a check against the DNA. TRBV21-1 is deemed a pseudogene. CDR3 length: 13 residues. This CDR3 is CASSKDPLLEQYF. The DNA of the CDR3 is TGTGCCAGCAGCAAAGACCCTCTACTCGAGCAGTACTTC.

In DNA form, the CDR3 reads TGCAGCGTTGCTCAGGGGGTCGGTCAGCCCCAGCATTTT. Its translation is CSVAQGVGQPQHF. The chain combines TRBV29-1 with TRBJ1-5, with 7 bases identical to TRBD1. J lost 6 bases, V lost 4 bases, and 6 bases had no gene match. Per germline, CDR1 SQVTM and CDR2 ANQGSEA. The CDR3 runs to 13 residues.

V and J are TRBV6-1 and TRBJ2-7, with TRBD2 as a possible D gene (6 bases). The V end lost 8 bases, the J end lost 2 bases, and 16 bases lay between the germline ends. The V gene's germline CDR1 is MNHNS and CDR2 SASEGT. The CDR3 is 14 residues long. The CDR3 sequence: CASAPLTGAYEQYF. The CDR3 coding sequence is TGTGCCAGCGCCCCCCTAACGGGGGCCTACGAGCAGTACTTC.

CDR3 residues: CASSWTGGSTEAFF. Here the CDR3 DNA reads TGCGCCAGCAGCTGGACAGGGGGGTCCACTGAAGCTTTCTTT. The genes are TRBV5-1 and TRBJ1-1; TRBD1 aligns across 10 bases. CDR3 length: 14 residues. Unmatched junction bases numbered 3, after V lost 3 bases and J lost 4 bases. CDR1 and CDR2 (germline): SGHRS, YFSETQ.

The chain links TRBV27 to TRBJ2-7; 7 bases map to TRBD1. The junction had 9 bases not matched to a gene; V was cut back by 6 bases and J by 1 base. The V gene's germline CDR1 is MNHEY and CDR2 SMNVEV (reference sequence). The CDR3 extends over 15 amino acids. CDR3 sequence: CASRADRALSYEQYF. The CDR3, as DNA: TGTGCCAGCAGGGCTGACAGGGCTCTTTCCTACGAGCAGTACTTC.

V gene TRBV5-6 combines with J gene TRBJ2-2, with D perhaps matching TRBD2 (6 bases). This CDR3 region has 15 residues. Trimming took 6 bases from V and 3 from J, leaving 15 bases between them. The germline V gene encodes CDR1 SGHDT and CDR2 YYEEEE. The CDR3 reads CASTPGTSHTGELFF. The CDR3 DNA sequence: TGTGCCAGCACCCCCGGGACTTCCCACACCGGGGAGCTGTTTTTT.

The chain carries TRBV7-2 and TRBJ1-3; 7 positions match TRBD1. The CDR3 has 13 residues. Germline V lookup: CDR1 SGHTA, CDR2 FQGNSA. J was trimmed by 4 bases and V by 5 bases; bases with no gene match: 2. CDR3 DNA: TGTGCCAGCAGCAAGGACAGGGGAAACACCATATATTTT. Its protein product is CASSKDRGNTIYF.

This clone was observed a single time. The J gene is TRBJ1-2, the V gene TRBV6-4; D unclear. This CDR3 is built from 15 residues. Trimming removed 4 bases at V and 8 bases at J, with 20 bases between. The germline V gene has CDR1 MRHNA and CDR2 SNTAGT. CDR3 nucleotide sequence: TGTGCCAGCAGTGTCACAGCGGGGATTCCGGCCGGCTACACCTTC. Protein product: CASSVTAGIPAGYTF.

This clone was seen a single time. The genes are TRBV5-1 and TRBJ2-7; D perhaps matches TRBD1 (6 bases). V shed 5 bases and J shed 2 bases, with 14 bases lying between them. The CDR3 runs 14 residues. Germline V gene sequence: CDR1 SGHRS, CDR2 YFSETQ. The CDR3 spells CASSPMGHPYEQYF. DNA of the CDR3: TGCGCCAGCAGTCCAATGGGACACCCCTACGAGCAGTACTTC.